The 14 T cell receptor beta chains below were found in one sample sequenced in a study of CD8+ T cells in alopecia areata. Treatment meaning: oral pan-JAK inhibitor, 5-10 mg twice daily. RNA, once extracted, was reverse transcribed into cDNA for use as the sequencing template. This table comes from immunoSEQ multiplex PCR, and its TCRdb copy is limited to in-frame clones, with some not included. This sample has some 200,000 clones, with roughly 61% found just once. The sequencing used CD8+ T cells sorted from blood, collected at week 24, from a patient treated with tofacitinib. Receptors originate from a human donor with alopecia areata.

This chain connects TRBV5-1 to TRBJ2-7; D tentatively reads TRBD1 or TRBD2 (7 bases each). This CDR3 has 14 residues. V gave up 3 bases and J gave up 3 bases, with 13 bases separating them. Per germline, CDR1 SGHRS and CDR2 YFSETQ. CDR3 sequence reads: CASSSTGDYYEQYF. The CDR3 DNA sequence: TGCGCCAGCAGCTCAACAGGGGACTACTACGAGCAGTACTTC.

The CDR3 spells CSVEGWGGIEQFF. The DNA of the CDR3 is TGCAGCGTTGAGGGCTGGGGGGGTATTGAGCAGTTCTTC. The rearrangement links TRBV29-1 to TRBJ2-1, with 7 bases aligning to TRBD2. CDR1 and CDR2 from the germline V gene are SQVTM and ANQGSEA. V dropped 3 bases and J dropped 9; count of bases not matched to a gene: 8. The CDR3 sequence is 13 residues long.

The chain carries TRBV7-8 and TRBJ1-2; D unresolved. Trimming left V 5 bases short and J 4 bases short, with 11 bases between. CDR1 SGHVS and CDR2 FQNEAQ come from the germline V gene. The CDR3 spans 13 residues. For the CDR3, the DNA is TGTGCCAGCAGCGCCGAGCTGAGCTATGGCTACACCTTC. This codes for CASSAELSYGYTF.

The table lists this clone with a few counts. The rearrangement joins TRBV29-1 to TRBJ2-2; D may be TRBD1 (7 bases). Trimming stripped 8 bases from V and 3 bases from J, with 16 bases between. The CDR3 contains 14 residues. Germline V gene lookup returns CDR1 SQVTM and CDR2 ANQGSEA. CDR3 DNA sequence: TGCAGCATCTCTCCAGGGGGGTACACCGGGGAGCTGTTTTTT. It yields the protein CSISPGGYTGELFF.

The rearrangement links TRBV2 to TRBJ2-4, with a weak D call TRBD1 (5 bases). The CDR3 is 14 amino acids. V was clipped by 7 bases and J by 8 bases, with 18 bases between them. Per the germline V gene, CDR1 is SNHLY and CDR2 is FYNNEI. CDR3 DNA: TGTGCCAGCACCACGTCAGGGCTTAAAGACATTCAGTACTTC. This encodes CASTTSGLKDIQYF.

In DNA form, the CDR3 reads TGTGCCAGTAGTGTCGTTGGGGACAGCGATCAGCCCCAGCATTTT. As protein: CASSVVGDSDQPQHF. The chain joins TRBV19 to TRBJ1-5, with TRBD1 matching over 7 bases. V trimming: 5 bases; J trimming: 5 bases; junction bases outside the gene matches: 9. The CDR3 is made up of 15 amino acids. CDR1 is LNHDA, CDR2 SQIVND, per germline (reference sequence).

The chain combines TRBV7-9 with TRBJ2-1; D gene unclear. With 1 base removed from V and 5 bases from J, the gap between germline ends came to 6 bases. In germline, CDR1 is SEHNR, CDR2 FQNEAQ (reference sequence). The CDR3 loop spans 13 amino acids. Here the CDR3 reads CASSLGQNNEQFF. The CDR3, as DNA: TGTGCCAGCAGCTTAGGACAAAACAATGAGCAGTTCTTC.

The chain uses TRBV9 and TRBJ2-5; 7 bases are a match to TRBD2. Unmatched junction bases numbered 0, after V lost 3 bases and J lost 7 bases. The CDR3 is made up of 11 amino acids. Germline V lookup: CDR1 SGDLS, CDR2 YYNGEE. The CDR3 protein is CASSGGGTQYF. The CDR3 DNA reads as TGTGCCAGCAGCGGCGGGGGGACCCAGTACTTC.

The CDR3 nucleotides are TGTGCCTGGAAACGGGAGGGCCACAATCAGCCCCAGCATTTT. It encodes CAWKREGHNQPQHF. J is TRBJ1-5 and V is TRBV30; D call uncertain. There are 14 residues in the CDR3. Germline CDR1 reads GTSNPN; CDR2 reads SVGIG (reference sequence). V shed 4 bases and J shed 3 bases, with 13 bases lying between them.

This clone was detected only once. This rearrangement joins TRBV11-2 to TRBJ1-6; D not resolved. The CDR3 totals 15 residues. V lost 5 bases and J lost 1, with 9 bases in between. Per germline, CDR1 SGHAT and CDR2 FQNNGV. The CDR3 DNA reads TGTGCCAGCAGCGTTAGGGTGTCCTATAATTCACCCCTCCACTTT. Translated, it gives CASSVRVSYNSPLHF.

The chain combines TRBV18 with TRBJ2-7, with 11 bases fitting TRBD2. The CDR3 length is 16 residues. Germline V gives CDR1 KGHSH, CDR2 LQKENI. The V and J ends lost 3 bases and 7 bases, in that order; junction bases with no gene match: 11. The CDR3 sequence is CASSPPTGTSGLEQYF. The CDR3 nucleotides read TGTGCCAGCTCACCTCCGACCGGGACTAGCGGCTTGGAGCAGTACTTC.

Only a few counts were recorded for this clone. Here the CDR3 DNA reads TGCGCCAGCAGATCTCAGGGTTCAAACTCCTACGAGCAGTACTTC. Translated, it gives CASRSQGSNSYEQYF. The rearrangement uses TRBV5-1 and TRBJ2-7; a possible D gene is TRBD1 (5 bases). This CDR3 spans 15 amino acids. The V end lost 5 bases, the J end lost 0 bases, and 15 bases lay between the germline ends. CDR1 is SGHRS, CDR2 YFSETQ, per germline.

The chain's CDR3 is CASSSTPGHFNEKLFF. In DNA, the CDR3 is TGTGCCAGCAGTTCCACTCCGGGACACTTTAATGAAAAACTGTTTTTT. The chain has TRBV27 and TRBJ1-4; perhaps TRBD1 as D (6 bases). Germline V gene lookup returns CDR1 MNHEY and CDR2 SMNVEV (reference sequence). The CDR3 has 16 amino acids. V lost 4 bases and J 4 bases, leaving 16 bases between the germline ends.

The chain is built from TRBV5-6 and TRBJ2-1; D call uncertain. This CDR3 region has 13 residues. Germline V CDR1 and CDR2: SGHDT, YYEEEE. V lost 0 bases to trimming and J lost 6 bases, with 7 bases between them. The CDR3 loop reads CASSLVEVNEQFF. The DNA of the CDR3 is TGTGCCAGCAGCTTGGTCGAGGTCAATGAGCAGTTCTTC.